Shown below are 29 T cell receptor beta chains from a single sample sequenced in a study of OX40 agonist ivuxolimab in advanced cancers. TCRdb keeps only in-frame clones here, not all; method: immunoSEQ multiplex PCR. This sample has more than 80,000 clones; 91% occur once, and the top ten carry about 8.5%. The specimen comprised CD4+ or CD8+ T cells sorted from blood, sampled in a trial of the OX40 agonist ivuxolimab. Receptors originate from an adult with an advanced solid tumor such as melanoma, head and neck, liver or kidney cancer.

CDR3 nucleotides: TGTGCCAGCAGCCCCGGGACAGAATCCTACGAGCAGTACTTC. This gives the protein CASSPGTESYEQYF. The J gene is TRBJ2-7, the V gene TRBV7-9, with 7 bases aligning to TRBD1. V dropped 5 bases and J dropped 1; count of bases not matched to a gene: 5. Germline V gene lookup returns CDR1 SEHNR and CDR2 FQNEAQ (reference sequence). The CDR3 spans 14 residues.

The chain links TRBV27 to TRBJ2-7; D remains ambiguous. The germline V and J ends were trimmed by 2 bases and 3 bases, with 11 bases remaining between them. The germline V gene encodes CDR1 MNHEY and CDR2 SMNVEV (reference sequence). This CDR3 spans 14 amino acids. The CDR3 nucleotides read TGTGCCAGCAGTTTAAAAGGGATCGACTACGAGCAGTACTTC. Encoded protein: CASSLKGIDYEQYF.

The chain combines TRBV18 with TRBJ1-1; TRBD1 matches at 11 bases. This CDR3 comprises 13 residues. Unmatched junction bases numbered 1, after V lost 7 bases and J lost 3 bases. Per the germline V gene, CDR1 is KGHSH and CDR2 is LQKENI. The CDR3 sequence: CASWGQGDTEAFF. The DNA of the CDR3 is TGTGCCAGCTGGGGACAGGGGGACACTGAAGCTTTCTTT.

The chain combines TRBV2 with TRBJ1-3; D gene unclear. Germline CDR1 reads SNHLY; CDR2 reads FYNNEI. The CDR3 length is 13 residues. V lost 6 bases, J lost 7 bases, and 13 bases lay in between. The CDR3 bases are TGTGCCAGCAGCCCGGGCCCCCGGAACACCATATATTTT. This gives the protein CASSPGPRNTIYF.

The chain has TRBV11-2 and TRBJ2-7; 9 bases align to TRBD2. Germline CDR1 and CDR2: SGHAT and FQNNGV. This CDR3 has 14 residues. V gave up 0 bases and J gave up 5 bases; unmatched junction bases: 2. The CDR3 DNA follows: TGTGCCAGCAGCTTAGATAGACTAGCGGACGAGCAGTACTTC. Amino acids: CASSLDRLADEQYF.

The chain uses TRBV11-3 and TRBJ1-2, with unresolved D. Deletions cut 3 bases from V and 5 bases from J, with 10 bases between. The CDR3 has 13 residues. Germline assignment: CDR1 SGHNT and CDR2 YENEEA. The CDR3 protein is CASSLGPGYGYTF. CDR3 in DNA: TGTGCCAGCAGCTTGGGTCCGGGGTATGGCTACACCTTC.

The CDR3 DNA reads TGTGCCAGCAGACCAACTTTAGTAGATACGCAGTATTTT. This translates into CASRPTLVDTQYF. The rearrangement uses TRBV27 and TRBJ2-3; the D is unclear. Germline CDR1 MNHEY, CDR2 SMNVEV (reference sequence). CDR3 length equals 13 residues. Deletions cut 6 bases from V and 5 bases from J, with 12 bases between.

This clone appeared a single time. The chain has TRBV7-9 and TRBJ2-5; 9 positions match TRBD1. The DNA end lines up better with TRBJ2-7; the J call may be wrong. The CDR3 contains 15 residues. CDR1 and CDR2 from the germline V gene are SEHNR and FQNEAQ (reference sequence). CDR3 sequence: CASSLTGQGAVEQYF. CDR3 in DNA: TGTGCCAGCAGCTTGACGGGACAGGGAGCTGTCGAGCAGTACTTC.

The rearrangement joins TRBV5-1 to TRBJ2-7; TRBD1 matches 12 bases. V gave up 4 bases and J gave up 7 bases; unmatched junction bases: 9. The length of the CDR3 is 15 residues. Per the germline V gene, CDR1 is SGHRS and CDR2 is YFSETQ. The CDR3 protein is CASSPSGTGGREQYF. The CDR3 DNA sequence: TGCGCCAGCAGCCCATCCGGGACAGGGGGCAGGGAGCAGTACTTC.

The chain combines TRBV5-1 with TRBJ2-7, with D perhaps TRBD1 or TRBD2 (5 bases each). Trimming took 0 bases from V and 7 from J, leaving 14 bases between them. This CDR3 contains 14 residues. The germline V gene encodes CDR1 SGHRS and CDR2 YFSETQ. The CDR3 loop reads CASSLADTSGEQYF. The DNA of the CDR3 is TGCGCCAGCAGCTTGGCGGACACGTCGGGGGAGCAGTACTTC. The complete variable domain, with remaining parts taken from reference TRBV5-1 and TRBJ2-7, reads KAGVTQTPRYLIKTRGQQVTLSCSPISGHRSVSWYQQTPGQGLQFLFEYFSETQRNKGNFPGRFSGRQFSNSRSEMNVSTLELGDSALYLCASSLADTSGEQYFGPGTRLTVT.

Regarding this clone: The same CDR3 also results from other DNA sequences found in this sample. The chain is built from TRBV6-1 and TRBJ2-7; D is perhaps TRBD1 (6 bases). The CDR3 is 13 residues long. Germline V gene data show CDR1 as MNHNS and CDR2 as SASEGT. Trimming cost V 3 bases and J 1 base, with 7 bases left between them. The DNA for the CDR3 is TGTGCCAGCAGTGAGAGGGGGTCCTACGAGCAGTACTTC. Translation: CASSERGSYEQYF.

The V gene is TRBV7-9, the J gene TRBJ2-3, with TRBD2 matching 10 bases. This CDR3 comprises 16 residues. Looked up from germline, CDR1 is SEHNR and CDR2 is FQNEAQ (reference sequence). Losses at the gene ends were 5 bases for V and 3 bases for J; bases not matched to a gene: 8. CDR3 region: CASSGLAGGWTDTQYF. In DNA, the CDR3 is TGTGCCAGCAGCGGATTAGCGGGAGGTTGGACAGATACGCAGTATTTT.

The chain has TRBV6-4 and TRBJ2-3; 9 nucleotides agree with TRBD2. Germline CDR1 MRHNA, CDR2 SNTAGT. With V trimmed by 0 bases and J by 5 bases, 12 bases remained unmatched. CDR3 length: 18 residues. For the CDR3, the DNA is TGTGCCAGCAGTGACTCGAGCGGCGGGAGGGCCCTCGGAGATACGCAGTATTTT. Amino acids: CASSDSSGGRALGDTQYF.

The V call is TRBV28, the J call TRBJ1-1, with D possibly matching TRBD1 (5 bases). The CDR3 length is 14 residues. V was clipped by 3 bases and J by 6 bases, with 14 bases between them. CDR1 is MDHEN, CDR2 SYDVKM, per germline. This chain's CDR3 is CASSFRGTGAEAFF. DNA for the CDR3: TGTGCCAGCAGTTTTCGAGGAACGGGGGCTGAAGCTTTCTTT.

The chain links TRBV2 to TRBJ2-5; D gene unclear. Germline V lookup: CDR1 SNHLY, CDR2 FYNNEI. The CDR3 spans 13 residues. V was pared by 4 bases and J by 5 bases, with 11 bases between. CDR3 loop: CASSGGLGETQYF. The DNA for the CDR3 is TGTGCCAGCAGTGGGGGTCTCGGGGAGACCCAGTACTTC.

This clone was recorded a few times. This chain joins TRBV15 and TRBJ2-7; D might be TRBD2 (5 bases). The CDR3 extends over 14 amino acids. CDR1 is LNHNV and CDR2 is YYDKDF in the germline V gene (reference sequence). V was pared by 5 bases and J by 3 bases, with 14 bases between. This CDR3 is CATSPSGSGYEQYF. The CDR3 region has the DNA TGTGCCACCAGCCCCTCGGGATCAGGCTACGAGCAGTACTTC.

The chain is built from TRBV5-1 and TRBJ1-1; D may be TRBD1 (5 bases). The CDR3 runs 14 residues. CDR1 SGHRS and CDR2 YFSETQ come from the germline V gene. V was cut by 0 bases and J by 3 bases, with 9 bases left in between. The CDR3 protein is CASSLAGLDTEAFF. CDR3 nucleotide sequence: TGCGCCAGCAGCTTGGCAGGGCTGGACACTGAAGCTTTCTTT.

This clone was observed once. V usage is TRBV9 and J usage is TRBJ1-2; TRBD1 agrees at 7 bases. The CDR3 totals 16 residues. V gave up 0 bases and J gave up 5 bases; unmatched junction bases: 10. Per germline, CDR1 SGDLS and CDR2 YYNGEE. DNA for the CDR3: TGTGCCAGCAGCGTAGGCCCCCGGGACAGAAAATATGGCTACACCTTC. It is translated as CASSVGPRDRKYGYTF.

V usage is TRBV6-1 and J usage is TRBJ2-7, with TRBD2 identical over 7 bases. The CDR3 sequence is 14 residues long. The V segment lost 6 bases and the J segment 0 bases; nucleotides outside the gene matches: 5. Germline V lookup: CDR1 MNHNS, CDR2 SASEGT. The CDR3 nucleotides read TGTGCCAGCAGGGCGGGAGCCTCCTCCTACGAGCAGTACTTC. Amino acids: CASRAGASSYEQYF.

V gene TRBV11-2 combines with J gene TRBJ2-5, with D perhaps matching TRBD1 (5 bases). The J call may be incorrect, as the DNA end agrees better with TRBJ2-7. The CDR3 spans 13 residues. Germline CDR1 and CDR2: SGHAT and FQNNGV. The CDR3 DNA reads TGTGCCAGCAGCTTAAGACAGTACTACGAGCAGTACTTC. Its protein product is CASSLRQYYEQYF.

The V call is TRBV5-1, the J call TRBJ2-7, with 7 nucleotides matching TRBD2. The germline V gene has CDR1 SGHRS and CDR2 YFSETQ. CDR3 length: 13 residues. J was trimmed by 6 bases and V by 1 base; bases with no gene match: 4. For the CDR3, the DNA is TGCGCCAGCAGCTTGACTAGCGTCCCCGAGCAGTACTTC. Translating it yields CASSLTSVPEQYF.

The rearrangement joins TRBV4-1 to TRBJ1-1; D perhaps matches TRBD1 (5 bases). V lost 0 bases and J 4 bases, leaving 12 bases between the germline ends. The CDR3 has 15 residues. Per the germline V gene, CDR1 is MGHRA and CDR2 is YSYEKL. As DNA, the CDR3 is TGCGCCAGCAGCCAAGACAGGGTTAAGGTCACTGAAGCTTTCTTT. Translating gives CASSQDRVKVTEAFF.

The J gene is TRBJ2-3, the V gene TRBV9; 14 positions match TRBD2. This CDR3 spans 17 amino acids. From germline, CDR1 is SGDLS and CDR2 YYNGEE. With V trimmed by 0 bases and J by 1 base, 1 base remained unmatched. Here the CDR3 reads CASSVEGLAGGTDTQYF. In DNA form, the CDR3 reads TGTGCCAGCAGCGTAGAGGGACTAGCGGGAGGCACAGATACGCAGTATTTT.

The CDR3 nucleotides are TGTGCCAGCAGTTACTCGAGGACAGCAAACTACGAGCAGTACTTC. It is translated as CASSYSRTANYEQYF. The chain combines TRBV6-5 with TRBJ2-7; D perhaps matches TRBD1 (6 bases). Trimming took off 0 bases at V and 3 bases at J, with 12 bases between the two ends. There are 15 residues in the CDR3. In germline, CDR1 is MNHEY, CDR2 SVGAGI.

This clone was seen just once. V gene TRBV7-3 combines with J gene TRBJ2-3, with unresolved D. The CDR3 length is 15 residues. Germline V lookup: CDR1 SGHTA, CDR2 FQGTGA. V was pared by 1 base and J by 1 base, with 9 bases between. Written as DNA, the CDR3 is TGTGCCAGCAGCTTAATGGAGAGTCGCACAGATACGCAGTATTTT. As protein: CASSLMESRTDTQYF. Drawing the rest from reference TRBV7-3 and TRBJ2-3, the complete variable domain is GAGVSQTPSNKVTEKGKYVELRCDPISGHTALYWYRQSLGQGPEFLIYFQGTGAADDSGLPNDRFFAVRPEGSVSTLKIQRTERGDSAVYLCASSLMESRTDTQYFGPGTRLTVL.

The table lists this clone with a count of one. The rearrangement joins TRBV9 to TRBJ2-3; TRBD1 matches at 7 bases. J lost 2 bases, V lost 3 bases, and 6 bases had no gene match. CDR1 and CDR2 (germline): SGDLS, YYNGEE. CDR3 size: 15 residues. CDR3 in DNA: TGTGCCAGCAGCGCGACAGGGTCGGACACAGATACGCAGTATTTT. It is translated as CASSATGSDTDTQYF. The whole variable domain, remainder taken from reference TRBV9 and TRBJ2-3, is DSGVTQTPKHLITATGQRVTLRCSPRSGDLSVYWYQQSLDQGLQFLIQYYNGEERAKGNILERFSAQQFPDLHSELNLSSLELGDSALYFCASSATGSDTDTQYFGPGTRLTVL.

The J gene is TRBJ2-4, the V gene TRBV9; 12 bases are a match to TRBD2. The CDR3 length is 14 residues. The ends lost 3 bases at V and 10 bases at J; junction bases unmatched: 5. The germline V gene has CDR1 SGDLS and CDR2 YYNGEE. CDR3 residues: CASSGGTSGQIQYF. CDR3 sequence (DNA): TGTGCCAGCAGCGGGGGGACTAGCGGGCAGATTCAGTACTTC.

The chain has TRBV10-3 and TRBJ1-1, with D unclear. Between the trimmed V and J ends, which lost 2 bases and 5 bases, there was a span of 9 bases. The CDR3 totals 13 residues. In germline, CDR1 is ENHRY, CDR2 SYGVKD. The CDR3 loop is CAISEGLRTEAFF. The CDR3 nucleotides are TGTGCCATCAGTGAGGGTCTGCGGACTGAAGCTTTCTTT.

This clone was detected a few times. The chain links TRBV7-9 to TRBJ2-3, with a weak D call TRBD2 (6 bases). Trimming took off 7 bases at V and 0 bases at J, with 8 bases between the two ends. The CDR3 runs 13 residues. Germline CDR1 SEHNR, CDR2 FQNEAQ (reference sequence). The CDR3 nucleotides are TGTGCCAGCAAAGCGGGCAGCACAGATACGCAGTATTTT. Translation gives CASKAGSTDTQYF.